These 5 T cell receptor beta chains share one sample of origin, sequenced in a study of blood T cell repertoires in COVID-19. Clones were read by immunoSEQ multiplex PCR, and TCRdb kept only the in-frame ones, dropping some. This sample carries some 220,000 clones, around 84% of them seen once, and the ten largest clones take 13%. The sequenced material came from peripheral blood. The receptors were gathered from a human donor in a cohort sampled during active COVID-19.

The chain uses TRBV7-2 and TRBJ2-1; D is possibly TRBD2 (7 bases). From germline, CDR1 is SGHTA and CDR2 FQGNSA. This CDR3 is 17 amino acids long. V shed 0 bases and J shed 6 bases, with 18 bases lying between them. CDR3 sequence (DNA): TGTGCCAGCAGCTTAGCGGGAGGGAACAGGGTTGGCAATGAGCAGTTCTTC. Its protein is CASSLAGGNRVGNEQFF.

The chain combines TRBV4-2 with TRBJ2-7; no firm D call. V was pared by 0 bases and J by 10 bases, with 10 bases between. CDR1 and CDR2 from the germline V gene are LGHNA and YNFKEQ. The length of the CDR3 is 12 residues. CDR3 nucleotides: TGTGCCAGCAGCCAAGATACAACTATACAGTACTTC. Translated, it gives CASSQDTTIQYF.

The chain has TRBV10-3 and TRBJ2-4, with D possibly TRBD1 on 5 matching bases. V was trimmed by 10 bases and J by 1 base, leaving 11 bases between them. CDR1 is ENHRY, CDR2 SYGVKD, per germline. This CDR3 region has 13 residues. The CDR3 nucleotides are TGTGCCAGTTCACAGGTTGCCAAAAACATTCAGTACTTC. Translating gives CASSQVAKNIQYF.

The table lists this clone with a few counts. V gene TRBV28 combines with J gene TRBJ2-7; D possibly corresponds to TRBD1 (5 bases). V was cut by 7 bases and J by 1 base, with 11 bases left in between. This CDR3 is built from 13 residues. The germline gives CDR1 MDHEN, CDR2 SYDVKM. The CDR3 protein is CASTGHLSYEQYF. In nucleotides, the CDR3 is TGTGCCAGCACAGGACACCTTTCCTACGAGCAGTACTTC.

The chain has TRBV13 and TRBJ1-2; TRBD1 is a possible D gene (6 bases). The CDR3 length is 14 residues. CDR1 is PRHDT, CDR2 FYEKMQ, per germline (reference sequence). The V end was cut by 4 bases, the J end by 4 bases, with 13 bases between. CDR3 amino acids: CASSSVQGIYGYTF. In nucleotides, the CDR3 is TGTGCCAGCAGCTCTGTACAGGGCATCTATGGCTACACCTTC.